The 11 T cell receptor beta chains below all came from one sample that was sequenced in a study of a mutant IDH1 vaccine in newly diagnosed glioma. No antigen is known for these receptors. As for time point: week 23, last vaccination. A 20-mer mutant IDH1 peptide at 300 ug was injected subcutaneously with topical imiquimod. Method: immunoSEQ multiplex PCR; TCRdb's copy keeps in-frame clones and lacks some. This table has approximately 37,000 clones, around 74% appearing once. The sequences come from PBMCs, collected from a glioma patient whose treatment included an IDH1 peptide vaccine. These receptors were collected from a man aged 50-60 years with glioma.

The chain joins TRBV27 to TRBJ1-3, with 9 bases that match TRBD1. Per the germline V gene, CDR1 is MNHEY and CDR2 is SMNVEV (reference sequence). The junction had 6 bases not matched to a gene; V was cut back by 6 bases and J by 3 bases. This CDR3 has 15 amino acids. The CDR3 loop is CASSRQGVSGNTIYF. The CDR3 bases are TGTGCCAGCAGCAGACAGGGGGTTAGTGGAAACACCATATATTTT.

This clone was recorded once. The J gene is TRBJ2-3, the V gene TRBV11-3; no reliable D call. Trimming removed 5 bases at V and 2 bases at J, with 5 bases between. There are 12 residues in the CDR3. Per germline, CDR1 SGHNT and CDR2 YENEEA. This CDR3 is CASSGFTDTQYF. CDR3 nucleotides: TGTGCCAGCAGCGGGTTCACAGATACGCAGTATTTT. Full variable domain (rest looked up from reference TRBV11-3 and TRBJ2-3): EAGVVQSPRYKIIEKKQPVAFWCNPISGHNTLYWYLQNLGQGPELLIRYENEEAVDDSQLPKDRFSAERLKGVDSTLKIQPAELGDSAVYLCASSGFTDTQYFGPGTRLTVL.

V usage is TRBV6-5 and J usage is TRBJ1-5; TRBD1 might be the D (5 bases). In germline, CDR1 is MNHEY, CDR2 SVGAGI. The CDR3 is 14 residues long. V was trimmed by 4 bases and J by 5 bases, leaving 12 bases between them. Here the CDR3 DNA reads TGTGCCAGCAGTTTTCAGGGACCATATCAGCCCCAGCATTTT. Protein product: CASSFQGPYQPQHF.

This chain uses TRBV4-1 with TRBJ2-5; D unresolved. V dropped 0 bases and J dropped 5 bases, with 7 bases sitting between them. This CDR3 region has 13 residues. Germline assignment: CDR1 MGHRA and CDR2 YSYEKL. Written as DNA, the CDR3 is TGCGCCAGCAGCCAAGATCTGAGGGAGACCCAGTACTTC. It encodes CASSQDLRETQYF.

In its sample, this clone was seen once. The CDR3, as DNA: TGCGCCAGCAGCCAAGTATCTGGTTCGGGGCCCCAGCATTTT. It encodes CASSQVSGSGPQHF. The genes are TRBV4-3 and TRBJ1-5; D gene ambiguous. Germline V gene sequence: CDR1 LGHNA, CDR2 YSLEER. The CDR3 length is 14 residues. V lost 1 base and J lost 9, with 13 bases in between.

The chain has TRBV19 and TRBJ2-5; 11 bases line up with TRBD2. After removal of 6 bases from V and 4 bases from J, the junction contained 10 bases not matched to a gene. Germline V gene lookup returns CDR1 LNHDA and CDR2 SQIVND (reference sequence). The CDR3 is 16 residues long. The CDR3 protein is CASSPSTSGKLETQYF. DNA for the CDR3: TGTGCCAGTAGCCCTTCGACTAGCGGGAAACTAGAGACCCAGTACTTC.

The chain is built from TRBV5-4 and TRBJ2-7; TRBD1 matches 10 bases. The CDR3 covers 17 residues. Germline V gene lookup returns CDR1 SGHNT and CDR2 YYREEE (reference sequence). The ends lost 0 bases at V and 3 bases at J; junction bases unmatched: 9. The CDR3 nucleotides are TGTGCCAGCAGCTTGGATGCTAGGACAGGGGGAAACTACGAGCAGTACTTC. This codes for CASSLDARTGGNYEQYF.

This clone was detected only once. The chain is built from TRBV30 and TRBJ1-2, with D uncertain. The germline V gene encodes CDR1 GTSNPN and CDR2 SVGIG (reference sequence). Trimming shortened V by 3 bases and J by 6 bases, and 20 bases separated the two germline ends. The CDR3 totals 15 residues. The CDR3 region has the DNA TGTGCCTGGAGCCTAACGGGGTACAGCACAGATGGCTACACCTTC. Its protein product is CAWSLTGYSTDGYTF.

The genes are TRBV10-1 and TRBJ2-7, with 9 bases identical to TRBD1. Germline-derived CDR1 and CDR2 are WNHNN and SYGVQD (reference sequence). The CDR3 length is 15 residues. V was clipped by 7 bases and J by 2 bases; unmatched bases: 9. The CDR3 loop is CASTSNRGLPYEQYF. The CDR3 DNA follows: TGCGCCAGCACATCTAACAGGGGGCTCCCCTACGAGCAGTACTTC.

This rearrangement joins TRBV28 to TRBJ2-1, with 8 bases fitting TRBD1. The trim removed 3 bases at V and 8 bases at J, leaving 18 bases unmatched. CDR1 MDHEN and CDR2 SYDVKM come from the germline V gene. There are 18 residues in the CDR3. The DNA for the CDR3 is TGTGCCAGCAGTTTCCGATGGCAGGGGGCTTTTAAGAACGATGAGCAGTTCTTC. Protein sequence: CASSFRWQGAFKNDEQFF.

Remarks on this clone: Distinct nucleotide sequences in the sample also encode this CDR3. The chain employs TRBV5-1 and TRBJ1-1; D not resolved. CDR1 SGHRS and CDR2 YFSETQ come from the germline V gene. Deletions cut 0 bases from V and 1 base from J, with 7 bases between. This CDR3 region has 14 residues. The CDR3 coding sequence is TGCGCCAGCAGCTTGGCGGCGGCGAACACTGAAGCTTTCTTT. Translated: CASSLAAANTEAFF.